Sequencing of this T cell receptor (beta chain) was carried out in a study of CD8 T cells in Susac syndrome. This clonotype has just a few counts. Reverse transcription of 0.5 to 1 ug RNA was performed with random hexamers. TCRdb redid the calling of the immunoSEQ multiplex PCR reads with MiXCR, one entry per CDR3 protein. The profile covers about 120,000 distinct CDR3 sequences, with about 94% appearing a single time and 0.2% to 0.25% taken by the ten largest. Germline CDR1 reads SEHNR; CDR2 reads FQNEAQ (reference sequence). V lost 1 base and J lost 3, with 10 bases in between. The CDR3 is made up of 14 amino acids.

The sample taken for sequencing was CD8+ T cells from PBMCs. This chain joins TRBV7-9 and TRBJ2-7; perhaps TRBD2 as D (5 bases). This receptor was identified in a human donor with Susac syndrome. The CDR3, as DNA: TGTGCCAGCAGCTTAGTAGCCGGGGACTACGAGCAGTACTTC. Translating gives CASSLVAGDYEQYF. Combining the CDR3 with reference TRBV7-9 and TRBJ2-7 gives the whole variable domain DTGVSQNPRHKITKRGQNVTFRCDPISEHNRLYWYRQTLGQGPEFLTYFQNEAQLEKSRLLSDRFSAERPKGSFSTLEIQRTEQGDSAMYLCASSLVAGDYEQYFGPGTRLTVT.